Shown below are 26 T cell receptor beta chains from a single sample sequenced in a study of cytomegalovirus exposure and HLA in healthy donors. PCR was performed using 60 Vbeta and 13 Jbeta primers. Sequencing was performed with immunoSEQ multiplex PCR; in TCRdb, only in-frame clones are kept and a portion is missing. The sample has roughly 130,000 clones, over 60% seen once; the top ten hold 1% to 1.5%. Sequencing was performed on PBMCs. The receptors come from a male donor in good health and CMV-seropositive.

The rearrangement links TRBV25-1 to TRBJ1-1; D gene ambiguous. Deletions cut 1 base from V and 4 bases from J, with 7 bases between. The CDR3 spans 13 residues. In germline, CDR1 is MGHDK, CDR2 SYGVNS. The CDR3 here is CASSEFVLTEAFF. The DNA for the CDR3 is TGTGCCAGCAGTGAATTCGTCCTCACTGAAGCTTTCTTT.

This clone has only a few counts. The chain carries TRBV7-2 and TRBJ2-5; D uncertain. Germline assignment: CDR1 SGHTA and CDR2 FQGNSA. The CDR3 runs 15 residues. V was clipped by 0 bases and J by 2 bases, with 10 bases between them. The CDR3 DNA is TGTGCCAGCAGCTTAGCGAGACTGAGTCAAGAGACCCAGTACTTC. This gives the protein CASSLARLSQETQYF.

The J gene is TRBJ2-4, the V gene TRBV25-1; D is perhaps TRBD1 (6 bases). From germline, CDR1 is MGHDK and CDR2 SYGVNS. V was pared by 4 bases and J by 5 bases, with 9 bases between. The CDR3 sequence is 13 residues long. CDR3 bases: TGTGCCAGCAGTGGGACAGCGGAAAACATTCAGTACTTC. It translates to CASSGTAENIQYF.

The rearrangement links TRBV6-4 to TRBJ2-3, with TRBD2 as a possible D gene (5 bases). This CDR3 has 13 residues. V lost 4 bases and J 4 bases, leaving 9 bases between the germline ends. Germline CDR1 reads MRHNA; CDR2 reads SNTAGT. The chain's CDR3 is CASSVQRADTQYF. As DNA, the CDR3 is TGTGCCAGCAGTGTACAGAGGGCAGATACGCAGTATTTT.

The rearrangement links TRBV29-1 to TRBJ1-1; D gene unclear. The CDR3 loop spans 15 amino acids. CDR1 and CDR2 (germline): SQVTM, ANQGSEA. Trimming removed 7 bases at V and 0 bases at J, with 18 bases between. Here the CDR3 DNA reads TGCAGCGGTTGCCAAGACTTGGCAATGAACACTGAAGCTTTCTTT. Encoded protein: CSGCQDLAMNTEAFF. The variable domain in full, completed from reference TRBV29-1 and TRBJ1-1, reads SAVISQKPSRDICQRGTSLTIQCQVDSQVTMMFWYRQQPGQSLTLIATANQGSEATYESGFVIDKFPISRPNLTFSTLTVSNMSPEDSSIYLCSGCQDLAMNTEAFFGQGTRLTVV.

The chain couples TRBV7-9 to TRBJ2-1, with D possibly TRBD1 on 6 matching bases. CDR3 length equals 15 residues. CDR1 SEHNR and CDR2 FQNEAQ come from the germline V gene (reference sequence). V was cut by 0 bases and J by 3 bases, with 9 bases left in between. DNA of the CDR3: TGTGCCAGCAGCTTAGCGGGGGCGCTCTACAATGAGCAGTTCTTC. Translating gives CASSLAGALYNEQFF.

The rearrangement links TRBV9 to TRBJ1-3, with D perhaps matching TRBD1 (6 bases). Trimming pared 3 bases from V and 4 bases from J, leaving 8 bases between. Per germline, CDR1 SGDLS and CDR2 YYNGEE. This CDR3 is built from 13 residues. CDR3 loop: CASSGTVGNTIYF. CDR3 coding DNA: TGTGCCAGCAGCGGGACAGTAGGAAACACCATATATTTT.

The chain is built from TRBV28 and TRBJ2-7; D perhaps matches TRBD2 (5 bases). The ends were cut back, 8 bases at V and 1 base at J, with 15 bases in the middle. CDR1 MDHEN and CDR2 SYDVKM come from the germline V gene. The CDR3 is 14 amino acids. CDR3 bases: TGTGCCAGCCACCCTGAGGACTGGTCCTACGAGCAGTACTTC. Amino acid sequence: CASHPEDWSYEQYF. Full variable domain (rest looked up from reference TRBV28 and TRBJ2-7): DVKVTQSSRYLVKRTGEKVFLECVQDMDHENMFWYRQDPGLGLRLIYFSYDVKMKEKGDIPEGYSVSREKKERFSLILESASTNQTSMYLCASHPEDWSYEQYFGPGTRLTVT.

V gene TRBV18 combines with J gene TRBJ2-1, with 11 bases aligning to TRBD2. Germline-derived CDR1 and CDR2 are KGHSH and LQKENI. The V and J ends lost 3 bases and 5 bases, in that order; junction bases with no gene match: 6. CDR3 length equals 16 residues. The CDR3, as DNA: TGTGCCAGCTCACCCTTTCTAGCGGGAGGAGACAATGAGCAGTTCTTC. Translating gives CASSPFLAGGDNEQFF. Complete variable domain (other parts from reference TRBV18 and TRBJ2-1): NAGVMQNPRHLVRRRGQEARLRCSPMKGHSHVYWYRQLPEEGLKFMVYLQKENIIDESGMPKERFSAEFPKEGPSILRIQQVVRGDSAAYFCASSPFLAGGDNEQFFGPGTRLTVL.

The rearrangement links TRBV7-8 to TRBJ2-7; 7 bases fit TRBD1. The V gene end was trimmed by 5 bases and the J gene end by 6 bases; junction bases not matched to a gene: 7. Germline V gene sequence: CDR1 SGHVS, CDR2 FQNEAQ. The CDR3 consists of 13 residues. CDR3 coding DNA: TGTGCCAGCAGCACCGACAGGGTTGGCGAGCAGTACTTC. It translates to CASSTDRVGEQYF.

A remark on this clone: Compared with germline, one end of the junction differs, possibly owing to a read error. The rearrangement joins TRBV7-9 to TRBJ1-5; 8 bases line up with TRBD1. Germline assignment: CDR1 SEHNR and CDR2 FQNEAQ (reference sequence). The CDR3 spans 14 residues. DNA of the CDR3: TGTTCCAGCAGCTTAGGACAGGGTAATCAGCCCCAGCATTTT. Its translation: CSSSLGQGNQPQHF.

The DNA for the CDR3 is TGCAGCGTTGGCCAGCTCGGGGGGGCTGTAGATACGCAGTATTTT. Translated, it gives CSVGQLGGAVDTQYF. The V and J genes are TRBV29-1 and TRBJ2-3; 8 bases line up with TRBD2. The trim removed 4 bases at V and 5 bases at J, leaving 11 bases unmatched. Germline assignment: CDR1 SQVTM and CDR2 ANQGSEA. This CDR3 has 15 amino acids.

CDR3 loop: CASSLFGLASEAFF. CDR3 bases: TGTGCCAGCAGCTTGTTTGGGTTAGCGAGTGAAGCTTTCTTT. This chain uses TRBV5-6 with TRBJ1-1; D is ambiguous. The ends were cut back, 1 base at V and 7 bases at J, with 14 bases in the middle. This CDR3 comprises 14 residues. Germline loops: CDR1 SGHDT, CDR2 YYEEEE.

The rearrangement links TRBV29-1 to TRBJ1-1, with D hard to call. Between the trimmed V and J ends, which lost 5 bases and 0 bases, there was a span of 10 bases. Germline loops: CDR1 SQVTM, CDR2 ANQGSEA. This CDR3 has 13 amino acids. CDR3: CSVLGRMNTEAFF. In DNA, the CDR3 is TGCAGCGTTCTTGGCCGCATGAACACTGAAGCTTTCTTT.

This chain links TRBV2 with TRBJ1-4, with unresolved D. The CDR3 extends over 14 amino acids. V was pared by 2 bases and J by 8 bases, with 12 bases between. Germline V gene data show CDR1 as SNHLY and CDR2 as FYNNEI. The CDR3 region is CASSEIGVDEKLFF. In DNA, the CDR3 is TGTGCCAGCAGTGAAATAGGAGTAGACGAAAAACTGTTTTTT. The full variable domain, with the rest looked up from reference TRBV2 and TRBJ1-4, is EPEVTQTPSHQVTQMGQEVILRCVPISNHLYFYWYRQILGQKVEFLVSFYNNEISEKSEIFDDQFSVERPDGSNFTLKIRSTKLEDSAMYFCASSEIGVDEKLFFGSGTQLSVL.

The chain joins TRBV5-1 to TRBJ2-3; a possible D gene is TRBD2 (5 bases). This CDR3 has 14 residues. The ends were cut back, 5 bases at V and 1 base at J, with 11 bases in the middle. CDR1 is SGHRS, CDR2 YFSETQ, per germline. Written as DNA, the CDR3 is TGCGCCAGCAGGAGCGCGGGTGGCACAGATACGCAGTATTTT. Translating it yields CASRSAGGTDTQYF.

The chain links TRBV6-4 to TRBJ1-2, with a tentative D call TRBD1 (5 bases). The germline V gene encodes CDR1 MRHNA and CDR2 SNTAGT. Trimming took off 3 bases at V and 4 bases at J, with 12 bases between the two ends. The CDR3 covers 14 residues. The CDR3 DNA follows: TGTGCCAGCAGTGAGTCAGCAGGGCGCTATGGCTACACCTTC. Protein: CASSESAGRYGYTF.

This rearrangement joins TRBV10-3 to TRBJ2-7, with 10 nucleotides matching TRBD2. Losses at the gene ends were 4 bases for V and 7 bases for J; bases not matched to a gene: 13. CDR1 and CDR2 from the germline V gene are ENHRY and SYGVKD. The CDR3 contains 16 residues. The CDR3 here is CAISGSGLAGVGEQYF. In DNA, the CDR3 is TGTGCCATCAGTGGGTCGGGGCTAGCGGGGGTCGGAGAGCAGTACTTC.

The gene calls are TRBV6-7 and TRBJ2-1; tentative D call: TRBD2 (7 bases). TRBV6-7 is an open reading frame whose function is uncertain. With 11 bases removed from V and 0 bases from J, the gap between germline ends came to 14 bases. This CDR3 has 14 residues. Written as DNA, the CDR3 is TGTGCCCTAAGGAGGGGGGGCTCCTACAATGAGCAGTTCTTC. This codes for CALRRGGSYNEQFF.

The chain carries TRBV30 and TRBJ1-1; 7 bases match TRBD1. Per germline, CDR1 GTSNPN and CDR2 SVGIG (reference sequence). There are 14 residues in the CDR3. The junction had 6 bases not matched to a gene; V was cut back by 3 bases and J by 2 bases. CDR3 sequence reads: CAWREGQTNTEAFF. The CDR3 nucleotides are TGTGCCTGGAGAGAGGGACAGACAAACACTGAAGCTTTCTTT.

This chain connects TRBV10-3 to TRBJ1-3; tentative D call: TRBD1 (5 bases). V lost 0 bases, J lost 5 bases, and 8 bases lay in between. Germline V gene lookup returns CDR1 ENHRY and CDR2 SYGVKD. The CDR3 runs 14 residues. CDR3 bases: TGTGCCATCAGTGAGTCGGCAGGGCGAAACACCATATATTTT. Translating gives CAISESAGRNTIYF.

V gene TRBV7-6 combines with J gene TRBJ2-3, with TRBD2 matching 9 bases. The CDR3 is 14 residues long. The V and J ends lost 8 bases and 1 base, in that order; junction bases with no gene match: 4. Germline CDR1 and CDR2: SGHVS and FNYEAQ. The CDR3, as DNA: TGTGCCAGCGCCGCGGGGGGGGGCACAGATACGCAGTATTTT. It specifies CASAAGGGTDTQYF. The variable domain in full, completed from reference TRBV7-6 and TRBJ2-3, reads GAGVSQSPRYKVTKRGQDVALRCDPISGHVSLYWYRQALGQGPEFLTYFNYEAQQDKSGLPNDRFSAERPEGSISTLTIQRTEQRDSAMYRCASAAGGGTDTQYFGPGTRLTVL.

V is TRBV7-2 and J is TRBJ2-6; unclear D gene. Looked up from germline, CDR1 is SGHTA and CDR2 is FQGNSA. The length of the CDR3 is 14 residues. Trimming shortened V by 1 base and J by 4 bases, and 5 bases separated the two germline ends. In DNA form, the CDR3 reads TGTGCCAGCAGCTTAGTATCCGGGGCCAACGTCCTGACTTTC. It specifies CASSLVSGANVLTF.

In its sample, this clone was seen once. The V gene is TRBV7-2, the J gene TRBJ2-1, with D perhaps matching TRBD2 (6 bases). The CDR3 has 15 residues. The germline gives CDR1 SGHTA, CDR2 FQGNSA. V lost 0 bases and J 7 bases, leaving 13 bases between the germline ends. CDR3 coding DNA: TGTGCCAGCAGCTTAGCTGCGGGGTCTTGGAATGAGCAGTTCTTC. Amino acid sequence: CASSLAAGSWNEQFF.

V is TRBV7-6 and J is TRBJ2-7, with D possibly being TRBD1 (7 bases). The germline CDR1 and CDR2 sequences are SGHVS and FNYEAQ. CDR3 length: 15 amino acids. V was cut by 6 bases and J by 3 bases, with 18 bases left in between. The CDR3 region is CASSFGGDRSYEQYF. CDR3 nucleotides: TGTGCCAGCAGTTTTGGAGGGGACAGAAGCTACGAGCAGTACTTC.

The V and J genes are TRBV19 and TRBJ2-7; 9 nucleotides align to TRBD1. Per the germline V gene, CDR1 is LNHDA and CDR2 is SQIVND (reference sequence). The V gene end was trimmed by 1 base and the J gene end by 0 bases; junction bases not matched to a gene: 4. The CDR3 covers 16 residues. The CDR3 DNA is TGTGCCAGTAGTATAGTCGGACAGGGGAGCTCCTACGAGCAGTACTTC. Protein sequence: CASSIVGQGSSYEQYF.